These T cell receptor beta chains were read from a single sample in a study of T cell responses to AZD1222 COVID-19 vaccine. Clones were read by immunoSEQ multiplex PCR, and TCRdb kept only the in-frame ones, dropping some. The table records over 100,000 clones, 85% of them present only once. The input for sequencing was peripheral blood, taken 28 days after the second dose of the MenACWY control vaccine. These receptors were collected from an adult who received the MenACWY meningococcal vaccine as a control. Both conserved end residues are part of each CDR3. The D gene is left open where the match is weak. Size values are once, few and many counts, or a class for expanded clones, and some rows have none.

>NA|once|TRBJ1-2|TRBV5-5
TGTGCCAGCAGCTTGAGCAGAGCTAACTATGGCTACACCTTC
CASSLSRANYGYTF
>NA|NA|TRBJ1-5|TRBV19
TGTGCCAGTAGTATCGGGGAATTCAATCAGCCCCAGCATTTT
CASSIGEFNQPQHF
>TRBD2|once|TRBJ2-1|TRBV13
TGTGCCAGCAGCCGGGGGGTCTTTGAGCAGTTCTTC
CASSRGVFEQFF
>TRBD1|NA|TRBJ1-5|TRBV7-2
TGTGCCAGCAGCTTTGGGACAGGGACAGGCAATCAGCCCCAGCATTTT
CASSFGTGTGNQPQHF
>TRBD2|NA|TRBJ2-7|TRBV5-4
TGTGCCAGCAGCTTGGCTAGCGGGACGTTCTACGAGCAGTACTTC
CASSLASGTFYEQYF
>TRBD1|NA|TRBJ1-1|TRBV5-6
TGTGCCAGCAGCCTCCCCGGGACAGGGGCGGACACTGAAGCTTTCTTT
CASSLPGTGADTEAFF
>TRBD1|NA|TRBJ1-6|TRBV7-9
TGTGCCAGCAGCACACCGGGACAGGGGTTTTCCTATAATTCACCCCTCCACTTT
CASSTPGQGFSYNSPLHF
>TRBD1|NA|TRBJ1-5|TRBV27
TGTGCCAGCAGTTTAAGGGGACAGAATAGCAATCAGCCCCAGCATTTT
CASSLRGQNSNQPQHF
>NA|NA|TRBJ1-6|TRBV27
TGTGCCAGCAGTTTAGCAGGGGCTAATTCACCCCTCCACTTT
CASSLAGANSPLHF
>TRBD1|NA|TRBJ1-6|TRBV19
TGTGCCAGTAGTCCGGGACAGACAAATTCACCCCTCCACTTT
CASSPGQTNSPLHF
>NA|NA|TRBJ2-7|TRBV7-6
TGTGCCAGCAGCTTAGCCGAGACAAAATCCTACGAGCAGTACTTC
CASSLAETKSYEQYF
>NA|NA|TRBJ1-5|TRBV21-1
TGTGCCAGCAGCAAAGATGACACCGTAAATCAGCCCCAGCATTTT
CASSKDDTVNQPQHF
>TRBD2|few|TRBJ2-3|TRBV6-4
TGTGCCAGCAGTGAGACTAGCGGGGGCACAGATACGCAGTATTTT
CASSETSGGTDTQYF
>NA|few|TRBJ1-2|TRBV4-1
TGCGCCAGCAGCAACCCCGGTGTAGGGACGGACTATGGCTACACCTTC
CASSNPGVGTDYGYTF
>NA|many|TRBJ1-5|TRBV28
TGTGCCAGCACTCTTATCCAGGCGAATCAGCCCCAGCATTTT
CASTLIQANQPQHF
>NA|NA|TRBJ2-3|TRBV28
TGTGCCAGCAACCGCCAAGGGCTTAGCACAGATACGCAGTATTTT
CASNRQGLSTDTQYF
>TRBD1|once|TRBJ2-4|TRBV5-8
TGTGCCAGCAGCGTAGCCGGGACAGGGTTTAACATTCAGTACTTC
CASSVAGTGFNIQYF